Presented here are 14 T cell receptor beta chains from one specimen sequenced in a study of CD8+CD57+ T cells in acquired aplastic anemia. Whoever was chosen for sequencing had shown CD8+CD57+ cell expansion by flow cytometry. Profiling of TCR beta VDJ combinations and CDR3 sequences used genomic DNA as template. TCRdb reprocessed the reads via MiXCR and lists one record per CDR3 protein. The sample has about 270,000 distinct CDR3 sequences, 65% to 90% seen once; the top ten hold about 41%. Sequences were obtained from sorted CD4+, CD8+, or CD8+CD57+ T cells (not recorded which) from PBMCs. All receptors derive from a human donor with aplastic anemia.

The V gene is TRBV7-8, the J gene TRBJ2-7; D is perhaps TRBD1 (7 bases). The CDR3 length is 15 residues. The V gene lost 2 bases and the J gene lost 13 bases, with 24 bases spanning the gap. Germline CDR1 SGHVS, CDR2 FQNEAQ. The CDR3 region has the DNA TGTGCCAGCAGCTTACGAGGAGGGGGCCTCGGTGAAGCTTACTTC. It yields the protein CASSLRGGGLGEAYF.

This clonotype was detected only once. The CDR3 nucleotides read TGTGCCAGCAGCTTAACTACAGGGAGTAAAGCTTTCTTT. Translating gives CASSLTTGSKAFF. This chain links TRBV7-6 with TRBJ1-1; weak D call: TRBD1 (6 bases). The CDR3 totals 13 residues. In germline, CDR1 is SGHVS, CDR2 FNYEAQ. Trimming cost V 2 bases and J 9 bases, with 13 bases left between them.

Concerning this clonotype: The final CDR3 position lacks the conserved phenylalanine or tryptophan, pointing to a likely read error. The DNA is omitted, as the CDR3 cannot be located on it reliably, and the CDR3 follows TCRdb's listing. The chain recombines TRBV2 with TRBJ1-5; the D call TRBD1 from the table was never checked on the DNA. Looked up from germline, CDR1 is SNHLY and CDR2 is FYNNEI. The CDR3 comprises 15 residues, both ends counted. The CDR3 reads CASSDGGIDGQFFGP.

As regards this clonotype: At one end the junction does not follow the germline gene, possibly because of a read error. The chain links TRBV9 to TRBJ2-3, with unresolved D. CDR1 SGDLS and CDR2 YYNGEE come from the germline V gene. The CDR3 runs 13 residues. CDR3 nucleotide sequence: TGTGCCAGCAGCGACCGGGTTCATAATTCACAGTTCTTT. It translates to CASSDRVHNSQFF.

The V call is TRBV19, the J call TRBJ1-4, with D unresolved. From germline, CDR1 is LNHDA and CDR2 SQIVND (reference sequence). The CDR3 is 13 residues long. V lost 6 bases to trimming and J lost 3 bases, with 8 bases between them. In DNA form, the CDR3 reads TGTGCCAGTAGCATGTGGGCTAATGAAAAACTGTTTTTT. It yields the protein CASSMWANEKLFF. The complete variable domain, with remaining parts taken from reference TRBV19 and TRBJ1-4, reads DGGITQSPKYLFRKEGQNVTLSCEQNLNHDAMYWYRQDPGQGLRLIYYSQIVNDFQKGDIAEGYSVSREKKESFPLTVTSAQKNPTAFYLCASSMWANEKLFFGSGTQLSVL.

Notes on this clonotype: The conserved closing phenylalanine or tryptophan is absent in this CDR3, likely reflecting a read error. Because the CDR3's place on the DNA is in doubt, the DNA is left out and the CDR3 is given as listed by TCRdb. The chain is built from TRBV2 and TRBJ2-7. Per the germline V gene, CDR1 is SNHLY and CDR2 is FYNNEI. The CDR3 region is 11 residues in length, termini included. The CDR3 region is CASSLSAEQAY.

Notes on this clonotype: Lacking the conserved final phenylalanine or tryptophan, this CDR3 likely reflects a read error. The chain is built from TRBV7-2 and TRBJ2-1, with 8 bases that match TRBD2. After removal of 3 bases from V and 8 bases from J, the junction contained 12 bases not matched to a gene. Germline CDR1 reads SGHTA; CDR2 reads FQGNSA. The CDR3 has 16 residues. The CDR3 sequence is CASSFAGGGGSDEQFL. The CDR3 DNA follows: TGTGCCAGCAGCTTTGCGGGAGGCGGGGGTAGCGATGAGCAGTTCTTA.

The rearrangement links TRBV7-8 to TRBJ2-7; possibly TRBD2 for D (5 bases). The CDR3 contains 14 residues. CDR1 SGHVS and CDR2 FQNEAQ come from the germline V gene. V gave up 5 bases and J gave up 9 bases, with 20 bases separating them. This chain's CDR3 is CASSTTGSSDAQYF. DNA for the CDR3: TGTGCCAGCAGCACCACGGGAAGCTCCGATGCGCAGTACTTC.

V is TRBV20-1 and J is TRBJ2-5; the match to TRBD2 covers 8 bases. Germline V gene data show CDR1 as DFQATT and CDR2 as SNEGSKA (reference sequence). J was trimmed by 5 bases and V by 6 bases; bases with no gene match: 17. The CDR3 length is 16 residues. CDR3 protein: CSASGWGGRTMETQYF. The CDR3 DNA reads as TGCAGTGCCAGTGGTTGGGGCGGGAGGACCATGGAGACCCAGTACTTC.

The chain joins TRBV11-3 to TRBJ2-7; D call uncertain. Germline V gene data show CDR1 as SGHNT and CDR2 as YENEEA. Trimming took off 6 bases at V and 3 bases at J, with 18 bases between the two ends. The length of the CDR3 is 15 residues. Here the CDR3 DNA reads TGTGCCAGCAGTGAGCAACTGCCCCTACTCTACGAGCAGTACTTC. Protein: CASSEQLPLLYEQYF.

Only a few counts were recorded for this clonotype. The V call is TRBV5-5, the J call TRBJ2-1, with 8 bases fitting TRBD2. The V segment lost 2 bases and the J segment 8 bases; nucleotides outside the gene matches: 12. This CDR3 has 16 amino acids. CDR1 and CDR2 from the germline V gene are SGHKS and YYEKEE (reference sequence). As DNA, the CDR3 is TGTGCCAGCAGCTTAGTACCCGGCGGGGGGAGCGATGAGCAGTTCTTC. Its translation is CASSLVPGGGSDEQFF.

The chain links TRBV7-3 to TRBJ2-7; 9 bases match TRBD2. The ends lost 2 bases at V and 9 bases at J; junction bases unmatched: 11. The CDR3 extends over 15 amino acids. Germline V gene lookup returns CDR1 SGHTA and CDR2 FQGTGA. The CDR3 here is CASSLVVTSGDTQYV. Here the CDR3 DNA reads TGTGCCAGCAGCTTAGTAGTGACTAGCGGAGATACGCAGTACGTC.

This clonotype was detected only a few times. The junction departs from the called germline gene at one end, perhaps through a read error. This sequence joins TRBV7-2 and TRBJ2-7; tentatively, D is TRBD1 or TRBD2 (5 bases each). Germline V CDR1 and CDR2: SGHTA, FQGNSA. The CDR3 length is 14 residues. The DNA for the CDR3 is TGTGCCACCAGCTTACGGGGCCGTGCCGATACGCAGTATTTC. It is translated as CATSLRGRADTQYF.

The chain carries TRBV20-1 and TRBJ2-3, with a tentative D call TRBD2 (5 bases). The ends were cut back, 1 base at V and 0 bases at J, with 8 bases in the middle. The CDR3 totals 14 residues. The germline V gene has CDR1 DFQATT and CDR2 SNEGSKA (reference sequence). The CDR3 sequence is CSARVGGSTDTQYF. DNA for the CDR3: TGCAGTGCTAGAGTGGGCGGGAGCACAGATACGCAGTATTTT.